This T cell receptor beta chain was recorded in a study of human T cells and chemical hapten exposure. The CDR3 is made up of 14 amino acids. Germline V CDR1 and CDR2: SGHRS, YFSETQ. V dropped 0 bases and J dropped 3; count of bases not matched to a gene: 0. TCRdb analysed the RACE reads with MiXCR anew, one entry per CDR3 protein. Of approximately 30,000 distinct CDR3 sequences in the sample, over 4.5% were seen once. Time point here: patch test 3, about 24 weeks after DPC sensitization. The treatment here: therapeutic diphenylcyclopropenone sensitization with weekly scalp DPC. This clonotype showed up many times.

The sample consisted of whole blood, taken in connection with sensitization to the hapten diphenylcyclopropenone (DPC). This chain joins TRBV5-1 and TRBJ2-1; TRBD1 agrees at 7 bases. The receptor's source is a man aged 25 to 45 with alopecia areata. Some clones in this sample may be carry-over from other donors' samples. This CDR3 reads CASSLGDSYNEQFF. The CDR3 DNA sequence: TGCGCCAGCAGCTTGGGGGACAGCTACAATGAGCAGTTCTTC.